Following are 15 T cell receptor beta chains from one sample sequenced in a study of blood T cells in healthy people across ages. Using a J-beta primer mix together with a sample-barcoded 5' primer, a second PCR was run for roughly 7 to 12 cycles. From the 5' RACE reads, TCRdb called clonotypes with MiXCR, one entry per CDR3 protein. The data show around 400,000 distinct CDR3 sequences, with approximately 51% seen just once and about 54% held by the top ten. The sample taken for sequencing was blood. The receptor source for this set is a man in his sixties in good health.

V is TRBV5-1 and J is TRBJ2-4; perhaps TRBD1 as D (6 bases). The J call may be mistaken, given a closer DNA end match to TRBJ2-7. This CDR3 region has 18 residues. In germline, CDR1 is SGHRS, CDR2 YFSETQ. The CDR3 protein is CASSLGPGQTSTTYEQYF. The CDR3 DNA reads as TGCGCCAGCAGCTTGGGCCCCGGACAGACCTCCACCACCTACGAGCAGTACTTC.

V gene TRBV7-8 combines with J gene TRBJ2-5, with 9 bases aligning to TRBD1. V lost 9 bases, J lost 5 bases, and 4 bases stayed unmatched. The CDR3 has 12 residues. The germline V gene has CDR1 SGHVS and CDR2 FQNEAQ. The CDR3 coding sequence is TGTGCCAGTCAGGACAGGGGCGAGACCCAGTACTTC. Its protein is CASQDRGETQYF.

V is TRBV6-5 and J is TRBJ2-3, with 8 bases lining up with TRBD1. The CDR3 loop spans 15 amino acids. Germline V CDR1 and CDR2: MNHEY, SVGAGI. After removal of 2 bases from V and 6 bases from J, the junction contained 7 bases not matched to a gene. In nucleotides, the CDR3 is TGTGCCAGCAGTTACGTGCAGGGGGCAAGGGATACGCAGTATTTT. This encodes CASSYVQGARDTQYF.

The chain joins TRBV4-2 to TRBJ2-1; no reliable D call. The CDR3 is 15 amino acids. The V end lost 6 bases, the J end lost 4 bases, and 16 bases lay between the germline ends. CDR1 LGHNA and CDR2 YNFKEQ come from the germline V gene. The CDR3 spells CASRGIDNAYNEQFF. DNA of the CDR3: TGTGCCAGCAGAGGGATAGACAACGCTTACAATGAGCAGTTCTTC.

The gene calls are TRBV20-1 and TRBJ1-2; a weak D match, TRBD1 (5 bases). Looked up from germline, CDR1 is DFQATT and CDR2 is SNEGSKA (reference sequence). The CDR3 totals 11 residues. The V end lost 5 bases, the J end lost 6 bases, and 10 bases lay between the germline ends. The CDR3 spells CSADIRDGYTF. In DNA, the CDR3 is TGCAGTGCTGACATCAGGGATGGCTACACCTTC.

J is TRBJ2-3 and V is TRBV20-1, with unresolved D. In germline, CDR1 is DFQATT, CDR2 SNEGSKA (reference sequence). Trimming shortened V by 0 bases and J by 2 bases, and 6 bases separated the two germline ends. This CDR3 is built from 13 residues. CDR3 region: CSARDTATDTQYF. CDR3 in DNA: TGCAGTGCTAGAGATACGGCCACAGATACGCAGTATTTT.

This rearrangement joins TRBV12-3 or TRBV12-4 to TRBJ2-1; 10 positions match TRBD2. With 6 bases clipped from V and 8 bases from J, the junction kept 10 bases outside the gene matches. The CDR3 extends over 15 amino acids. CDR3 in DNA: TGTGCCAGCAGCGCCGGGACTAGCGTTCGGCATGAGCAGTTCTTC. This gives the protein CASSAGTSVRHEQFF.

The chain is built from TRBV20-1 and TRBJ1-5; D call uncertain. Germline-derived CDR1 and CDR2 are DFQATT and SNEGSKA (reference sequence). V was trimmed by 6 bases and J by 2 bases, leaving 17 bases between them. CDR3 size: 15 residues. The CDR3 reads CSAPGLVSGNQPQHF. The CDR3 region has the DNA TGCAGTGCCCCAGGTTTGGTTAGCGGCAATCAGCCCCAGCATTTT.

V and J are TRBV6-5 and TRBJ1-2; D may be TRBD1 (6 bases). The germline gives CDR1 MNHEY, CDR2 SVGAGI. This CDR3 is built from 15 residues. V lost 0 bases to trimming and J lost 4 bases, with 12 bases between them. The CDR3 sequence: CASSYSQGSPYGYTF. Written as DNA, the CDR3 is TGTGCCAGCAGTTACTCCCAGGGGAGCCCCTATGGCTACACCTTC.

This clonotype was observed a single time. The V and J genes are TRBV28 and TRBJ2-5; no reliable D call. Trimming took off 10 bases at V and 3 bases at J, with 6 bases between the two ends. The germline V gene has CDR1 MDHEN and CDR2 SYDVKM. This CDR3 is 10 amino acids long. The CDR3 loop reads CATQEETQYF. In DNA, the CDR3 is TGTGCCACCCAGGAAGAGACCCAGTACTTC.

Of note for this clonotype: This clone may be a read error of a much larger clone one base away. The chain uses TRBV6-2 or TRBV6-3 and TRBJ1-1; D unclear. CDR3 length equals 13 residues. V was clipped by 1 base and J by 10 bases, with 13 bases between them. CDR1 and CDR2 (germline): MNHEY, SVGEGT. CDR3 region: CASSYCEREGAFF. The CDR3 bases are TGTGCCAGCAGTTACTGTGAACGGGAAGGAGCTTTCTTT.

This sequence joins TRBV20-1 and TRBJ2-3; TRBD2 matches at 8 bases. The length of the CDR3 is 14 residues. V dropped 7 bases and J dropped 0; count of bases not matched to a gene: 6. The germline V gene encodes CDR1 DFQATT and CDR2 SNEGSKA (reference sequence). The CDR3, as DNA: TGCAGTGTCCTGGCTAGCGGGAGCACAGATACGCAGTATTTT. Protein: CSVLASGSTDTQYF.

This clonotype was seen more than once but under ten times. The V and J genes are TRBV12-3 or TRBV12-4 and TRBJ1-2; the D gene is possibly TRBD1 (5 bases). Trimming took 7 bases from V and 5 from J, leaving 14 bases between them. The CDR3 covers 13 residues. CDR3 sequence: CASTLMGQYGYTF. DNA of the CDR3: TGTGCCAGCACCTTAATGGGGCAGTATGGCTACACCTTC.

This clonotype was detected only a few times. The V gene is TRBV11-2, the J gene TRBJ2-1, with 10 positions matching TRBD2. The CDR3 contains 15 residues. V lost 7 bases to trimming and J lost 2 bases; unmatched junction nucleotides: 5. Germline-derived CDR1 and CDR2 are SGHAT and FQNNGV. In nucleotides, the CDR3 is TGTGCCAGCAACGAACTAGCGGGGACCTACAATGAGCAGTTCTTC. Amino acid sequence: CASNELAGTYNEQFF. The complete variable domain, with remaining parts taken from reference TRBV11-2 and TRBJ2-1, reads EAGVAQSPRYKIIEKRQSVAFWCNPISGHATLYWYQQILGQGPKLLIQFQNNGVVDDSQLPKDRFSAERLKGVDSTLKIQPAKLEDSAVYLCASNELAGTYNEQFFGPGTRLTVL.

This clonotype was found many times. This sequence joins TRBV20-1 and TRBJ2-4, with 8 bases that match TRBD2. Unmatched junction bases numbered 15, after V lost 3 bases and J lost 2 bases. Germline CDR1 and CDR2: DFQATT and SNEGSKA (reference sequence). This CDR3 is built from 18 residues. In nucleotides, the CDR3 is TGCAGTGCTAGCGACTCCGGAACAGCGGGAGCATCCAAAAACATTCAGTACTTC. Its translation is CSASDSGTAGASKNIQYF.